This section outlines one T cell receptor (beta chain) sequence together with its context. The same CDR3 can be traced to other DNA sequences in this sample. The assay was immunoSEQ multiplex PCR, and TCRdb's table has in-frame clones only and misses some. The data show under 55,000 clones, with approximately 80% seen just once and about 15% held by the top ten. The V segment lost 4 bases and the J segment 3 bases; nucleotides outside the gene matches: 9. Looked up from germline, CDR1 is MNHEY and CDR2 is SMNVEV (reference sequence). The CDR3 length is 16 residues. The sample is drawn from a study of OX40 agonist ivuxolimab in advanced cancers.

The specimen was CD4+ or CD8+ T cells sorted from blood, collected in a trial of the OX40 agonist ivuxolimab. The TCR sequence derives from an adult with an advanced solid tumor such as melanoma, head and neck, liver or kidney cancer. The chain couples TRBV27 to TRBJ2-7, with 10 positions matching TRBD1. The DNA of the CDR3 is TGTGCCAGCAGTTCATCCCCTGGGACAGGGGTCTACGAGCAGTACTTC. Translated: CASSSSPGTGVYEQYF.